Following are 27 T cell receptor beta chains from one sample sequenced in a study of PD-1 blockade in classical Hodgkin lymphoma. The protocol was immunoSEQ multiplex PCR, while the TCRdb copy is restricted to in-frame clones and leaves out a portion. The repertoire consists of 26,000 or so clones, with 72% occurring once and the leading ten covering roughly 3.5%. Time point: cycle 4 day 1 (C4D1), after less than 7 weeks of nivolumab. Each and every patient relapsed after autologous stem cell transplantation, and patients got differing brentuximab vedotin exposure. This specimen was peripheral blood mononuclear cells (PBMCs), taken before the fourth cycle of nivolumab. These TCRs come from a human donor with classical Hodgkin lymphoma.

This clone was counted only a few times. The chain has TRBV28 and TRBJ1-2; perhaps TRBD1 as D (6 bases). The CDR3 is 15 residues long. CDR1 and CDR2 (germline): MDHEN, SYDVKM. The V end lost 7 bases, the J end lost 8 bases, and 23 bases lay between the germline ends. The CDR3 DNA reads TGTGCCAGCAACGGGGGAACAGGGAGGTGGGACGGCTACACCTTC. It yields the protein CASNGGTGRWDGYTF.

The V and J genes are TRBV5-6 and TRBJ2-7; no clear D. Per the germline V gene, CDR1 is SGHDT and CDR2 is YYEEEE. Trimming shortened V by 0 bases and J by 7 bases, and 11 bases separated the two germline ends. CDR3 length: 13 amino acids. CDR3 nucleotide sequence: TGTGCCAGCAGCTTGGTGGCATCGAAGGAGCAGTACTTC. Protein product: CASSLVASKEQYF.

By sample share, this clone is medium-sized. V and J are TRBV7-9 and TRBJ1-6; the D is unclear. CDR1 and CDR2 (germline): SEHNR, FQNEAQ (reference sequence). The ends were cut back, 7 bases at V and 6 bases at J, with 4 bases in the middle. The length of the CDR3 is 11 residues. Here the CDR3 DNA reads TGTGCCAGCACCCGTAATTCACCCCTCCACTTT. Translated: CASTRNSPLHF.

The rearrangement links TRBV19 to TRBJ1-2; D may be TRBD1 (5 bases). Trimming took off 1 base at V and 5 bases at J, with 11 bases between the two ends. The CDR3 contains 14 residues. Germline V gene sequence: CDR1 LNHDA, CDR2 SQIVND (reference sequence). CDR3: CASSIAPSGYGYTF. CDR3 sequence (DNA): TGTGCCAGTAGTATAGCCCCCTCAGGGTATGGCTACACCTTC.

The CDR3 sequence: CAWRLAGVSSYEQYF. The CDR3 coding sequence is TGTGCCTGGAGGTTAGCGGGAGTTTCTTCCTACGAGCAGTACTTC. The V gene is TRBV30, the J gene TRBJ2-7, with 9 positions matching TRBD2. V was pared by 3 bases and J by 1 base, with 7 bases of the junction left unmatched. The CDR3 contains 15 residues. The germline CDR1 and CDR2 sequences are GTSNPN and SVGIG (reference sequence).

This clone was detected a few times. This chain uses TRBV28 with TRBJ1-2; D is unclear. The CDR3 contains 14 residues. Germline assignment: CDR1 MDHEN and CDR2 SYDVKM. The V end lost 1 base, the J end lost 6 bases, and 12 bases lay between the germline ends. CDR3 in DNA: TGTGCCAGCAGTTTATTCGAAAAACTAAATGGCTACACCTTC. Translated: CASSLFEKLNGYTF.

The chain employs TRBV7-2 and TRBJ2-2, with TRBD1 matching 8 bases. The CDR3 has 14 amino acids. The V gene end was trimmed by 5 bases and the J gene end by 3 bases; junction bases not matched to a gene: 2. Germline V gene lookup returns CDR1 SGHTA and CDR2 FQGNSA. The CDR3 coding sequence is TGTGCCAGCAGCCGGGACAGGTACACCGGGGAGCTGTTTTTT. Protein sequence: CASSRDRYTGELFF.

The CDR3 DNA reads TGTGCCAGCAAGGCGTCGGGAGCGAACACTGAAGCTTTCTTT. It specifies CASKASGANTEAFF. The chain combines TRBV2 with TRBJ1-1; D is uncertain. This CDR3 region has 14 residues. The V end was cut by 7 bases, the J end by 1 base, with 13 bases between. Germline-derived CDR1 and CDR2 are SNHLY and FYNNEI.

This chain connects TRBV7-9 to TRBJ2-1; 11 bases agree with TRBD1. Trimming removed 5 bases from V and 15 bases from J; junction bases left unmatched: 24. The CDR3 is 18 residues long. Germline assignment: CDR1 SEHNR and CDR2 FQNEAQ (reference sequence). CDR3 sequence reads: CASSRLSAWTGGGADRFF. CDR3 nucleotides: TGTGCCAGCAGCCGATTGTCTGCCTGGACAGGGGGCGGCGCTGACCGGTTCTTC. The variable domain in full, with the rest retrieved from reference TRBV7-9 and TRBJ2-1, is DTGVSQNPRHKITKRGQNVTFRCDPISEHNRLYWYRQTLGQGPEFLTYFQNEAQLEKSRLLSDRFSAERPKGSFSTLEIQRTEQGDSAMYLCASSRLSAWTGGGADRFFGPGTRLTVL.

This clone is termed medium-sized (0.01 to 0.1%). The chain uses TRBV10-3 and TRBJ1-3; D gene ambiguous. The CDR3 is 13 residues long. Between the trimmed V and J ends, which lost 8 bases and 0 bases, there was a span of 8 bases. CDR1 is ENHRY and CDR2 is SYGVKD in the germline V gene. The CDR3: CAIRLLSGNTIYF. In DNA, the CDR3 is TGTGCCATCCGACTGCTCTCTGGAAACACCATATATTTT.

The chain links TRBV5-1 to TRBJ2-7; 10 bases are a match to TRBD2. Germline values: CDR1 SGHRS, CDR2 YFSETQ. This CDR3 contains 14 residues. The ends lost 4 bases at V and 4 bases at J; junction bases unmatched: 5. The CDR3 DNA is TGCGCCAGCAGCCCTAGCGGGAGTGGATACGAGCAGTACTTC. Residues: CASSPSGSGYEQYF.

This chain links TRBV30 with TRBJ2-2; D may be TRBD2 (6 bases). The CDR3 is made up of 14 amino acids. Germline CDR1 GTSNPN, CDR2 SVGIG (reference sequence). V lost 2 bases and J 5 bases, leaving 12 bases between the germline ends. CDR3 loop: CAWSFGSGTGELFF. CDR3 sequence (DNA): TGTGCCTGGAGTTTCGGGAGCGGGACCGGGGAGCTGTTTTTT.

The chain is built from TRBV27 and TRBJ1-6; D is unclear. This CDR3 is 16 amino acids long. The germline gives CDR1 MNHEY, CDR2 SMNVEV (reference sequence). Trimming shortened V by 1 base and J by 7 bases, and 14 bases separated the two germline ends. CDR3 in DNA: TGTGCCAGCAGTTTATTAGGCCGACTGACGAATTCACCCCTCCACTTT. It codes for CASSLLGRLTNSPLHF.

The J gene is TRBJ2-1, the V gene TRBV30; D ambiguous. In germline, CDR1 is GTSNPN, CDR2 SVGIG (reference sequence). The V gene lost 3 bases and the J gene lost 12 bases, with 15 bases spanning the gap. This CDR3 contains 12 residues. DNA for the CDR3: TGTGCCTGGAGGACCCCTGCGGCCCCGCAGTTCTTC. It codes for CAWRTPAAPQFF. Full variable domain (rest looked up from reference TRBV30 and TRBJ2-1): SQTIHQWPATLVQPVGSPLSLECTVEGTSNPNLYWYRQAAGRGLQLLFYSVGIGQISSEVPQNLSASRPQDRQFILSSKKLLLSDSGFYLCAWRTPAAPQFFGPGTRLTVL.

The chain recombines TRBV7-9 with TRBJ1-5; D unresolved. Germline lookup yields CDR1 SEHNR and CDR2 FQNEAQ (reference sequence). Trimming took off 2 bases at V and 2 bases at J, with 19 bases between the two ends. The CDR3 extends over 18 amino acids. CDR3 sequence: CASSLIGSTGIGNQPQHF. CDR3 nucleotide sequence: TGTGCCAGCAGCTTAATAGGCTCGACGGGGATTGGCAATCAGCCCCAGCATTTT.

This clone appeared a few times. This chain connects TRBV19 to TRBJ2-6; weak D call: TRBD1 (6 bases). Trimming shortened V by 5 bases and J by 2 bases, and 19 bases separated the two germline ends. Germline V gene data show CDR1 as LNHDA and CDR2 as SQIVND (reference sequence). The CDR3 extends over 18 amino acids. The CDR3 coding sequence is TGTGCCAGTAGTCAGATCCGACTCAGGGGTGCTGGGGCCAACGTCCTGACTTTC. It encodes CASSQIRLRGAGANVLTF. Looking up the rest from reference TRBV19 and TRBJ2-6 gives the full variable domain: DGGITQSPKYLFRKEGQNVTLSCEQNLNHDAMYWYRQDPGQGLRLIYYSQIVNDFQKGDIAEGYSVSREKKESFPLTVTSAQKNPTAFYLCASSQIRLRGAGANVLTFGAGSRLTVL.

The J gene is TRBJ2-1, the V gene TRBV7-8, with 9 bases matching TRBD2. The CDR3 is made up of 19 amino acids. Per germline, CDR1 SGHVS and CDR2 FQNEAQ. The trim removed 2 bases at V and 7 bases at J, leaving 18 bases unmatched. CDR3 in amino acids: CASSLRGLEAGGTGNEQFF. The CDR3 nucleotides are TGTGCCAGCAGCTTAAGGGGGCTAGAAGCGGGGGGCACGGGAAATGAGCAGTTCTTC.

The chain uses TRBV9 and TRBJ2-3; either TRBD1 or TRBD2 may fit D (5 bases each). This CDR3 contains 17 residues. Deletions cut 4 bases from V and 1 base from J, with 19 bases between. Germline CDR1 reads SGDLS; CDR2 reads YYNGEE. CDR3 coding DNA: TGTGCCAGCAGCCCCCATTTGTTAGTGGGGGGCACAGATACGCAGTATTTT. Its translation: CASSPHLLVGGTDTQYF.

The chain combines TRBV25-1 with TRBJ1-2; D is unclear. The CDR3 spans 14 residues. The germline V and J ends were trimmed by 5 bases and 6 bases, with 16 bases remaining between them. Germline V CDR1 and CDR2: MGHDK, SYGVNS. CDR3 DNA: TGTGCCAGCAGTCAAGCGGGCCGCGTCGATGGCTACACCTTC. Translated: CASSQAGRVDGYTF.

The V gene is TRBV27, the J gene TRBJ2-1; D is ambiguous. This CDR3 has 15 residues. Between the trimmed V and J ends, which lost 5 bases and 2 bases, there was a span of 13 bases. Looked up from germline, CDR1 is MNHEY and CDR2 is SMNVEV (reference sequence). CDR3 sequence: CASSVTPPAYNEQFF. CDR3 nucleotides: TGTGCCAGCAGTGTGACTCCTCCCGCCTACAATGAGCAGTTCTTC.

The J gene is TRBJ1-1, the V gene TRBV30; D gene uncertain. The CDR3 spans 15 residues. Trimming took 4 bases from V and 5 from J, leaving 20 bases between them. Germline V lookup: CDR1 GTSNPN, CDR2 SVGIG (reference sequence). The DNA of the CDR3 is TGTGCCTGGATACCTAAAAGGCAGGCAACGACTGAAGCTTTCTTT. This sequence encodes CAWIPKRQATTEAFF.

The chain is built from TRBV14 and TRBJ2-5, with D perhaps given as TRBD1 or TRBD2 (6 bases each). The CDR3 runs 16 residues. Trimming shortened V by 0 bases and J by 4 bases, and 15 bases separated the two germline ends. CDR1 is SGHDN, CDR2 FVKESK, per germline. CDR3 residues: CASSQDLGGVVETQYF. CDR3 DNA: TGTGCCAGCAGCCAAGATCTCGGGGGCGTGGTAGAGACCCAGTACTTC.

V usage is TRBV5-1 and J usage is TRBJ2-7, with 9 bases aligning to TRBD2. The germline CDR1 and CDR2 sequences are SGHRS and YFSETQ. V trimming: 4 bases; J trimming: 0 bases; junction bases outside the gene matches: 8. The CDR3 is 16 residues long. The CDR3 reads CASSTAGTSISYEQYF. Here the CDR3 DNA reads TGCGCCAGCAGCACCGCCGGGACTAGCATCTCCTACGAGCAGTACTTC.

The V and J genes are TRBV5-1 and TRBJ2-6; D is possibly TRBD2 (5 bases). The germline V gene has CDR1 SGHRS and CDR2 YFSETQ. This CDR3 comprises 17 residues. V gave up 4 bases and J gave up 0 bases, with 14 bases separating them. The CDR3 region is CASSPFGLSSGANVLTF. CDR3 bases: TGCGCCAGCAGCCCCTTCGGACTGAGCTCTGGGGCCAACGTCCTGACTTTC.

The rearrangement links TRBV5-1 to TRBJ2-6, with TRBD2 as a possible D gene (6 bases). The V gene lost 4 bases and the J gene lost 4 bases, with 15 bases spanning the gap. Per the germline V gene, CDR1 is SGHRS and CDR2 is YFSETQ. CDR3 length: 16 residues. CDR3 residues: CASSPGGGTGANVLTF. CDR3 bases: TGCGCCAGCAGCCCAGGAGGCGGGACCGGGGCCAACGTCCTGACTTTC. Together with reference TRBV5-1 and TRBJ2-6, the CDR3 gives the full variable domain: KAGVTQTPRYLIKTRGQQVTLSCSPISGHRSVSWYQQTPGQGLQFLFEYFSETQRNKGNFPGRFSGRQFSNSRSEMNVSTLELGDSALYLCASSPGGGTGANVLTFGAGSRLTVL.

In its sample, this clone was seen a few times. Other DNA sequences of this sample code for an identical CDR3. The V and J genes are TRBV19 and TRBJ1-5, with a possible D match to TRBD1 (6 bases). Looked up from germline, CDR1 is LNHDA and CDR2 is SQIVND (reference sequence). V lost 1 base, J lost 0 bases, and 10 bases lay in between. The CDR3 has 16 amino acids. The CDR3 sequence: CASSIGTVYSNQPQHF. The DNA for the CDR3 is TGTGCCAGTAGTATAGGGACAGTCTATAGCAATCAGCCCCAGCATTTT.

The chain couples TRBV19 to TRBJ2-7; 9 bases match TRBD1. J was trimmed by 6 bases and V by 5 bases; bases with no gene match: 5. The CDR3 runs 13 residues. CDR1 LNHDA and CDR2 SQIVND come from the germline V gene (reference sequence). CDR3 DNA sequence: TGTGCCAGTAGTCCGGGACAGGGAGGCGAGCAGTACTTC. It translates to CASSPGQGGEQYF.